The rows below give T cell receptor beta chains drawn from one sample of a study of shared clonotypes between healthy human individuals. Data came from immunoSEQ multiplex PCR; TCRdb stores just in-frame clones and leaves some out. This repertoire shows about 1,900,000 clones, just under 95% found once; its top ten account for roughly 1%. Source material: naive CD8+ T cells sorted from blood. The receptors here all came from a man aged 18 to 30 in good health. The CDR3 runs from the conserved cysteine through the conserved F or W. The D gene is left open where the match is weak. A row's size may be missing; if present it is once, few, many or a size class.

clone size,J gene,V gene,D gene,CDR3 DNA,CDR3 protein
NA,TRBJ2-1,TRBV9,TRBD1,TGTGCCAGCAGCGTAGCGGGGACAGGGGGCAATGAGCAGTTCTTC,CASSVAGTGGNEQFF
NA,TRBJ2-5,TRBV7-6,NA,TGTGCCAGCAGCTTAAACTCCGGGGGCCAAGAGACCCAGTACTTC,CASSLNSGGQETQYF
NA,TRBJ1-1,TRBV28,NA,TGTGCCACCGCCTACAGGGCCACTGAAGCTTTCTTT,CATAYRATEAFF
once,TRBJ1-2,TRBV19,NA,TGTGCCAGTAGTATACAGACCTCGACACTTACTAACTATGGCTACACCTTC,CASSIQTSTLTNYGYTF
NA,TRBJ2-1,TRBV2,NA,TGTGCCAGCGGGGTGCAAAACAATGAGCAGTTCTTC,CASGVQNNEQFF
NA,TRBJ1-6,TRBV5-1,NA,TGCGCCAGCAGCTTGGTCACAGGATTCTATAATTCACCCCTCCACTTT,CASSLVTGFYNSPLHF
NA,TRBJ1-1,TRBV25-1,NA,TGTGCCAGCAGTGGGGACACTGCTCAGCGGGAAAACACTGAAGCTTTCTTT,CASSGDTAQRENTEAFF
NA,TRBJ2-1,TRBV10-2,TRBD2,TGCGCCACCAGGACTAGCGGGATCTACAATGAGCAGTTCTTC,CATRTSGIYNEQFF
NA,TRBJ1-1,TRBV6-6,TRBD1,TGTGCCAGCAGCGAGGGACAGGGTTTGAACACTGAAGCTTTCTTT,CASSEGQGLNTEAFF
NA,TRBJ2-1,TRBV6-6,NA,TGTGCCAGCAAAGGCGGGGTATACAATGAGCAGTTCTTC,CASKGGVYNEQFF
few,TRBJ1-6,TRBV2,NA,TGTGCCAGCAGCCTGACAGAACTCCACTTT,CASSLTELHF
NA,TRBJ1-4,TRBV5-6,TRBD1,TGTGCCAGCAGCTACGGGACAGGGGTTGAAAAACTGTTTTTT,CASSYGTGVEKLFF
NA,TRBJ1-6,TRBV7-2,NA,TGTGCCAGCAGCTTAGAGTGGACAGATAATTCACCCCTCCACTTT,CASSLEWTDNSPLHF
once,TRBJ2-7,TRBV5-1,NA,TGCGCCAGCAGGTCATCAGAGTACGAGCAGTACTTC,CASRSSEYEQYF
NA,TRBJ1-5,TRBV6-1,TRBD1,TGTGCCAGCGGGACAGGGTTAAATCAGCCCCAGCATTTT,CASGTGLNQPQHF
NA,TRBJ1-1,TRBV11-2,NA,TGTGCCAGCAGCCTAAGCTGGGGCACTGAAGCTTTCTTT,CASSLSWGTEAFF
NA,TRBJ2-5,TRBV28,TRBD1,TGTGCCAGCAGTTTCCGGGACAGGGGATCTTTGGCCCAGTACTTC,CASSFRDRGSLAQYF
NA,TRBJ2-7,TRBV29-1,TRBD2,TGCAGCGCTAAAGGACTAGCGGGGAACTCCTACGAGCAGTACTTC,CSAKGLAGNSYEQYF
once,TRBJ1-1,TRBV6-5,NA,TGTGCCAGCAGTTACCGTGACCTTAACACTGAAGCTTTCTTT,CASSYRDLNTEAFF
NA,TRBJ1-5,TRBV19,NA,TGTGCCAGTAGACTGGAATGGGGCAATCAGCCCCAGCATTTT,CASRLEWGNQPQHF
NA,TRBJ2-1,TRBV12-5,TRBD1,TGTGCTAGTGGTTTGGTGGGACAGGTAGGCAATGAGCAGTTCTTC,CASGLVGQVGNEQFF
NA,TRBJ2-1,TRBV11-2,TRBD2,TGTGCCAGCAGTACCGGAGCGGGAGGTTACAATGAGCAGTTCTTC,CASSTGAGGYNEQFF
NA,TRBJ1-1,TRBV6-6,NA,TGTGCCAGCACCTCCGGGAGAGAGAACACTGAAGCTTTCTTT,CASTSGRENTEAFF
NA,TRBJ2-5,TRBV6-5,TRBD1,TGTGCCAGCAGTTACTTAGGACAGGGGCAGGAGACCCAGTACTTC,CASSYLGQGQETQYF
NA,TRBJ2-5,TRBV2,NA,TGTGCCAGCAGTGAAGCCCTCGGACAGTTGAAAGAGACCCAGTACTTC,CASSEALGQLKETQYF